This T cell receptor beta chain was recovered during a study of cytomegalovirus exposure and HLA in healthy donors (dated by TCRdb to 2016 to 2017). Study-level background: In an earlier analysis of some 610 of the donors, 250 to 300 Gb of sequence data and 120 million or so unique TCR beta sequences from about 179 million T cells were reported. Roughly five DR-DQ haplotypes were treated as single units for association and clustering because of strong linkage in the cohort. Typing coverage varied by locus: roughly 620-640 donors for A, B, C, DRB1 and DQB1; approximately 500 for DQA1; around 610 for DPA1; more than 450 for DPB1. In addition to the first cohort of several hundred subjects, a separate validation cohort of some 120 different subjects was used. An earlier analysis of 587 of the donors used high-throughput TCR beta sequencing to judge whether each TCR beta V gene segment behaved as functional or pseudogenic. Donor age, sex, ethnicity and CMV serostatus were collected together with the repertoire data. The study used immunosequencing to profile the T cell repertoires of several hundred subjects and linked those repertoires to cytomegalovirus serostatus. On average, about 200,000 unique TCR beta nucleotide sequences were sequenced per donor among 300 to 500 genotyped donors of the cohort, with approximately 18% of those sequences being non-productive. Of the 300 to 500 genotyped donors, approximately 81% were placed in the genetic ancestry cluster associated with self-reported Caucasian donors. A later analysis re-examined previously published TCR beta repertoires from more than 650 donors and added high-resolution HLA genotyping to investigate patterns of TCR occurrence. About 280 gigabases of sequencing data and tens of millions of unique TCR sequences were included in an early release covering 550 to 800 HLA-typed donors. Rather than drawing on any new phenotypic data, the later analysis identified candidate immune exposures from TCR beta sequences and the way those sequences occurred across donors. HLA typing covered class I and class II loci at four-digit resolution. The aim of the study was to test whether cataloging public T cell receptors could identify signatures of past pathogen exposure. All discovery cohort repertoires had been generated using a single sequencing platform. Genome-wide SNP genotypes for about 60% of the roughly 700 donors were used in a later genetic analysis, which treated that subset as a discovery cohort. High-throughput TCR immunosequencing, statistical association of individual TCRs with disease status, and machine learning were combined to predict cytomegalovirus infection status.

Overall study outcomes, separate from this receptor: In the study, approximately 160 TCR beta chains were listed as associated with cytomegalovirus. Immune exposure information for the cohort was limited to CMV serostatus. Because counts were too low, roughly 18 rarely observed V segments, including chromosome 9 orphons, were left out of the earlier analysis of some 600 of the donors. A later analysis found that HLA-associated TCR beta chains were more clonally expanded and had lower generation probabilities than equally common non-associated chains. A later genetic analysis associated a missense DCLRE1C variant with V-gene and J-gene trimming of TCR beta chains, and an independent cohort replicated the association. Most TCR sequences were seen in very few donors, while some public TCRs were found in many individuals. According to a later analysis, parvovirus B19, influenza, CMV and Epstein-Barr virus appeared linked to several top co-occurrence clusters. Because HLA typing was unavailable for some donors at each locus, only the typed subset was used in association tests. A cluster of highly shared sequence variants was judged likely to represent a technical artifact of the sequencing pipeline. According to a later analysis, TCR association rates differed among HLA loci, with DRB1 alleles showing the most associated TCRs and HLA-C alleles showing the fewest. The authors suggested that the approach could potentially be extended to other disease states and immunological phenotypes. When HLA alleles, especially DR and DQ, strongly co-occurred, attributing TCR associations to individual alleles was difficult. Because the 87-base-pair reads could not distinguish some IMGT-functional V segments, including TRBV6-2 and TRBV6-3, those segments were excluded. A few of the identified cytomegalovirus-associated TCR beta chains were confirmed in vitro to be specific for cytomegalovirus antigens. The cohort was sequenced for TCR beta chains only, and without alpha or paired-chain data the features that could be detected were limited. A further reported finding was that TCR beta sequences accurately predicted the HLA-A and HLA-B alleles for most subjects in the first cohort. In an earlier analysis of fewer than 750 of the donors, most TCR beta V segments were observed in productive rearrangements about 90% or about 30% of the time, broadly matching IMGT annotations. Linkage disequilibrium might explain the correlated functional status among segregating V segments, but an unknown experimental factor could not be ruled out. In a later analysis, most CMV-associated TCR beta chains were found to appear HLA-restricted, with HLA associations seemingly driven largely by CMV exposure. Compared with the approximately 700-donor mean, donors in an Asian-associated ancestry cluster had fewer N-insertions in productive TCRs, according to a later genetic analysis. Specific HLA alleles were associated with 18,000 or so TCR beta sequences at a false discovery rate of 0.05 in a later analysis. Roughly uniform sequencing depth across donors was assumed in presence/absence analyses, although this assumption may not hold. Cytomegalovirus status was reported to be diagnosed by the classifier with high specificity and sensitivity in both the original and validation cohorts.

In total, around 600 healthy bone marrow donors made up the cohort. At the time of sampling, all cohort members were nominally healthy, though unrecorded immune exposures were likely present. The donor tested CMV seropositive, placing the donor among the 250 to 350 seropositive members of the cohort. Every donor gave a peripheral blood sample, and the peripheral blood mononuclear cells from that sample were used for TCR beta sequencing. Genomic DNA extraction from the blood cell samples was performed with the Qiagen DNeasy Blood Extraction Kit. About this clone itself: The antigen it binds to is not known. Base-call qualities are not available, and no considerably larger clone is one nucleotide away.

Libraries were constructed by the immunoSEQ multiplex PCR assay. For the multiplex PCR, a mixture combining 60 forward primers for TCR Vbeta segments and 13 reverse primers for TCR Jbeta segments was used. A multiplex PCR assay on genomic DNA amplified the CDR3 region of rearranged TCR beta genes. On the Illumina HiSeq System, the amplified TCR beta libraries were sequenced as 87-base-pair reads. The paper's data handling went like this. A later analysis counted approximately 74 million unique TCR beta chains across the 650 to 700 repertoires, and 9.5 million to 11 million of these chains were shared by at least two donors. To remove PCR and sequencing errors, raw reads were error-corrected and collapsed into unique sequences using a nearest-neighbor algorithm that merged closely related sequences. To assign V, D and J gene segments, CDR3 sequences were aligned to IMGT reference sequences. For a sequence to be retained, at least a six-nucleotide match to both a V gene segment and a J gene segment was required. Rearrangements were called productive when the CDR3 lacked stop codons and stayed in frame with V and J; all others were non-productive. CDR3 was defined according to IMGT convention as the region running from the second conserved V-encoded cysteine to the conserved J-encoded phenylalanine. The earlier analysis of fewer than 750 of the donors excluded sequences that lacked an unambiguous match to a single V gene segment. In an earlier analysis of 587 of the donors, V segments were called functional above 56.7% productive rearrangements and were called segregating when the between-donor standard deviation exceeded 5%. A statistical classification framework was built to diagnose cytomegalovirus status from the catalog of TCR beta chain sequences. V and J gene assignment, in a later analysis, came from comparing TCR nucleotide sequences with IMGT/GENE-DB human TR gene sequences. A later analysis assigned CDR3 sequences and most-parsimonious VDJ recombination scenarios with the TCRdist pipeline. A later analysis defined each TCR beta chain by its CDR3 amino acid sequence plus V-gene family, and excluded reads lacking a unique V-gene family. A later analysis removed several hundred highly shared, low-generation-probability nucleotide sequences to deal with suspected cross-contamination and a sequencing artifact. In a later analysis, a clonal expansion index was calculated for each public chain from normalized within-repertoire ranks of inferred template counts. In a later analysis, generation probabilities were computed using a VDJ recombination model fitted to out-of-frame rearrangements, and the results were checked against IGoR. In a later analysis, hypergeometric tests were used to score TCR-TCR, TCR-HLA and TCR-CMV co-occurrence, with a repertoire-size bias correction applied to TCR pairs. A later analysis estimated false discovery rates by permuting HLA or CMV assignments 20 times. In a later analysis, co-occurring TCRs were grouped using DBSCAN, with TCRdist sequence similarity added in when clustering inside HLA-allele-positive subsets. Co-occurrence clustering excluded repertoires with fewer than 30,000 or more than 120,000 public chains, plus five with anomalous nucleotide sharing. TCRdb's version of the immuneACCESS table is confined to in-frame rearrangements and falls short of the full clone set. An unresolved V gene accounts for under half of the shortfall where checked; the remainder is of unknown origin. The V and J calls and clone size come from that table; D and trimming were worked out from the DNA. The sample table shows about 140,000 clones, and roughly 75% are seen once. The ten most abundant clones make up 11% of the sample.

Via the germline V gene (reference sequence), CDR1 is LNHDA and CDR2 SQIVND. The CDR3 covers 15 residues, taking in both the cysteine and the phenylalanine. The read is trimmed to its CDR3 DNA, 45 bases read in frame from base 1. Clipping removes 7 bases from V and 0 bases from J, with 7 as the unmatched junction base count. Sample: PBMCs. The rearrangement combines TRBV19 with TRBJ2-3, with 7 central nucleotides matching TRBD1. The source of this sequence is a man between 18 and 29 years old in good health and CMV-seropositive. In nucleotides, the sequence is TGTGCCAGTAAGCAACAGGGGTCGAGCACAGATACGCAGTATTTT. Its product reads: CASKQQGSSTDTQYF. The variable domain in full, with residues beyond the CDR3 obtained from the reference TRBV19 and TRBJ2-3 genes, is DGGITQSPKYLFRKEGQNVTLSCEQNLNHDAMYWYRQDPGQGLRLIYYSQIVNDFQKGDIAEGYSVSREKKESFPLTVTSAQKNPTAFYLCASKQQGSSTDTQYFGPGTRLTVL.